Each of the 29 T cell receptor beta chains below was sequenced from the same sample in a study of T cells in localized non-small cell lung cancer (dated by TCRdb to about 2020). The protocol used for the library was the immunoSEQ multiplex PCR assay. As stored in TCRdb, this immuneACCESS dataset retains in-frame rearrangements with V and J assigned. A fraction of the clones does not appear; measured against another copy, unresolved V genes explain less than half of the discrepancy, and the remainder lacks a known reason. The sample table contains about 78,000 clones; only one count was recorded for about 83% of them. The top ten hold 2.8% of the sample. This sample comprised peripheral blood, obtained before any cancer treatment. These TCRs come from a man aged 40 to 70 with stage I lung adenocarcinoma.

The table lists this clone with a count of one. The J gene is TRBJ1-1, the V gene TRBV6-5; 9 bases agree with TRBD1. V lost 7 bases, J lost 0 bases, and 6 bases stayed unmatched. Germline-derived CDR1 and CDR2 are MNHEY and SVGAGI. CDR3 length: 15 residues. The CDR3 DNA reads as TGTGCCAGCAACCTGGGACAGGGATTGAACACTGAAGCTTTCTTT. This encodes CASNLGQGLNTEAFF.

This chain connects TRBV29-1 to TRBJ1-2, with 9 bases matching TRBD1. The germline V gene has CDR1 SQVTM and CDR2 ANQGSEA. CDR3 length: 15 amino acids. Losses at the gene ends were 4 bases for V and 2 bases for J; bases not matched to a gene: 8. The CDR3 DNA reads as TGCAGCGTTGGGGGACAGGGTTCCCTCAACTATGGCTACACCTTC. Amino acids: CSVGGQGSLNYGYTF.

As regards this clone: Other DNA sequences in this specimen translate into the identical CDR3. V gene TRBV10-3 combines with J gene TRBJ2-7; no clear D gene. From germline, CDR1 is ENHRY and CDR2 SYGVKD. CDR3 size: 12 residues. Trimming left V 0 bases short and J 6 bases short, with 6 bases between. This CDR3 reads CAISESRVEQYF. The CDR3, as DNA: TGTGCCATCAGTGAGTCAAGGGTCGAGCAGTACTTC.

This chain links TRBV11-2 with TRBJ1-2, with a possible D match to TRBD1 (6 bases). Germline V gene sequence: CDR1 SGHAT, CDR2 FQNNGV. Between the trimmed V and J ends, which lost 4 bases and 6 bases, there was a span of 18 bases. This CDR3 spans 15 amino acids. The CDR3 protein is CASSSLRGARNGYTF. As DNA, the CDR3 is TGTGCCAGCAGCTCTCTCCGGGGGGCGCGGAATGGCTACACCTTC.

V gene TRBV5-1 combines with J gene TRBJ2-7; no reliable D call. Trimming stripped 1 base from V and 5 bases from J, with 7 bases between. The CDR3 runs 12 residues. The germline CDR1 and CDR2 sequences are SGHRS and YFSETQ. CDR3 region: CASSLYSHEQYF. The DNA of the CDR3 is TGCGCCAGCAGCTTGTACAGTCACGAGCAGTACTTC.

The chain employs TRBV11-2 and TRBJ1-3, with 7 bases identical to TRBD1. Trimming cost V 5 bases and J 2 bases; bases outside gene matches: 6. CDR3 length equals 15 residues. Germline CDR1 reads SGHAT; CDR2 reads FQNNGV. CDR3 sequence (DNA): TGTGCCAGCAGCCCGAGGGGGCAGGCTGGAAACACCATATATTTT. Protein sequence: CASSPRGQAGNTIYF.

V gene TRBV2 combines with J gene TRBJ1-2, with a weak D call TRBD1 (5 bases). The CDR3 is made up of 14 amino acids. Germline V gene sequence: CDR1 SNHLY, CDR2 FYNNEI. V dropped 6 bases and J dropped 1 base, with 12 bases sitting between them. CDR3 bases: TGTGCCAGCAGGGCCTCCGGGGGTAACTATGGCTACACCTTC. It yields the protein CASRASGGNYGYTF.

This clone was seen a handful of times. The junction shows a germline mismatch at one end, possibly a read error. The gene calls are TRBV18 and TRBJ1-2, with D maybe TRBD1 (5 bases). This CDR3 has 13 amino acids. The germline gives CDR1 KGHSH, CDR2 LQKENI. CDR3 sequence reads: CASTPGQYGGYTF. The CDR3, as DNA: TGTGCCAGCACACCCGGACAATATGGTGGCTACACCTTC.

The CDR3 coding sequence is TGTGTTTTGGACAGCGATGGGCACACCATATATTTT. This encodes CVLDSDGHTIYF. The chain has TRBV7-9 and TRBJ1-3; a weak D match, TRBD1 (6 bases). Germline V CDR1 and CDR2: SEHNR, FQNEAQ (reference sequence). The CDR3 totals 12 residues.

The chain couples TRBV6-1 to TRBJ2-7; D gene ambiguous. The CDR3 loop spans 12 amino acids. Between the trimmed V and J ends, which lost 0 bases and 4 bases, there was a span of 4 bases. Germline V gene sequence: CDR1 MNHNS, CDR2 SASEGT. This CDR3 is CASSEARYEQYF. The CDR3 nucleotides read TGTGCCAGCAGTGAAGCTCGATACGAGCAGTACTTC.

The sample holds a few counts of this clone. V gene TRBV10-3 combines with J gene TRBJ2-1, with 9 bases aligning to TRBD2. CDR1 and CDR2 (germline): ENHRY, SYGVKD. The trim removed 7 bases at V and 4 bases at J, leaving 8 bases unmatched. CDR3 size: 15 residues. The CDR3 reads CAIMGVTSGYNEQFF. The CDR3 coding sequence is TGTGCCATCATGGGTGTGACTAGCGGTTACAATGAGCAGTTCTTC.

The chain has TRBV18 and TRBJ2-7; D is possibly TRBD2 (7 bases). Germline V gives CDR1 KGHSH, CDR2 LQKENI. The CDR3 is 14 residues long. The V end was cut by 1 base, the J end by 3 bases, with 10 bases between. The CDR3 reads CASSPQGEGYEQYF. CDR3 coding DNA: TGTGCCAGCTCACCACAGGGGGAGGGCTACGAGCAGTACTTC.

The chain couples TRBV28 to TRBJ2-1; 11 bases are a match to TRBD2. This CDR3 contains 16 residues. V lost 3 bases to trimming and J lost 4 bases; unmatched junction nucleotides: 5. Germline V gene sequence: CDR1 MDHEN, CDR2 SYDVKM. The CDR3 spells CASSLEGLAAYNEQFF. The CDR3 coding sequence is TGTGCCAGCAGTTTGGAGGGACTAGCGGCTTACAATGAGCAGTTCTTC.

The V call is TRBV2, the J call TRBJ1-4, with D unresolved. The CDR3 length is 17 residues. The ends were cut back, 5 bases at V and 0 bases at J, with 16 bases in the middle. CDR1 is SNHLY and CDR2 is FYNNEI in the germline V gene. The CDR3 sequence is CASSLIPWGTTNEKLFF. The CDR3 region has the DNA TGTGCCAGCAGTCTTATCCCGTGGGGTACAACTAATGAAAAACTGTTTTTT.

The chain uses TRBV10-3 and TRBJ2-5, with TRBD1 matching over 7 bases. The V gene end was trimmed by 2 bases and the J gene end by 5 bases; junction bases not matched to a gene: 8. Germline lookup yields CDR1 ENHRY and CDR2 SYGVKD. This CDR3 contains 15 residues. The CDR3 spells CAISERQGSGETQYF. The CDR3 DNA reads TGTGCCATCAGTGAGCGACAGGGATCGGGGGAGACCCAGTACTTC.

The genes are TRBV19 and TRBJ2-6; D remains ambiguous. This CDR3 region has 14 residues. V shed 7 bases and J shed 0 bases, with 7 bases lying between them. Germline CDR1 is LNHDA and CDR2 is SQIVND (reference sequence). CDR3 sequence reads: CASNPSSGANVLTF. The CDR3 DNA reads TGTGCCAGTAACCCCAGCTCTGGGGCCAACGTCCTGACTTTC.

The rearrangement links TRBV28 to TRBJ1-1; TRBD1 is a possible D gene (6 bases). The CDR3 runs to 16 residues. The V gene's germline CDR1 is MDHEN and CDR2 SYDVKM. Trimming shortened V by 7 bases and J by 3 bases, and 21 bases separated the two germline ends. The CDR3 nucleotides are TGTGCCAGCATCCCAACGGTGGGGGGCACCGACACTGAAGCTTTCTTT. Amino acids: CASIPTVGGTDTEAFF.

This clone was recorded only once. An end of the junction does not agree with germline; a read error may underlie this. The chain carries TRBV6-6 and TRBJ1-3; a weak D match, TRBD1 (5 bases). There are 15 residues in the CDR3. The germline CDR1 and CDR2 sequences are MNHNY and SVGAGI (reference sequence). This chain's CDR3 is CASSYLGGSGNTIYF. CDR3 DNA: TGTGCCAGCAGTTACCTCGGGGGATCTGGTAACACCATATATTTT.

The chain joins TRBV5-1 to TRBJ2-7; TRBD2 might be the D (6 bases). The CDR3 consists of 13 residues. The germline V gene encodes CDR1 SGHRS and CDR2 YFSETQ. V gave up 0 bases and J gave up 5 bases, with 9 bases separating them. CDR3 in amino acids: CASSLAGGNEQYF. CDR3 bases: TGCGCCAGCAGCTTGGCCGGAGGGAACGAGCAGTACTTC.

This rearrangement joins TRBV27 to TRBJ2-3; D is ambiguous. The CDR3 is 11 amino acids. V gave up 7 bases and J gave up 1 base, with 3 bases separating them. In germline, CDR1 is MNHEY, CDR2 SMNVEV (reference sequence). The CDR3 reads CASMRTDTQYF. In DNA form, the CDR3 reads TGTGCCAGCATGCGCACAGATACGCAGTATTTT.

The J gene is TRBJ2-7, the V gene TRBV18; 7 nucleotides line up with TRBD1. CDR1 is KGHSH, CDR2 LQKENI, per germline. With V trimmed by 3 bases and J by 4 bases, 12 bases remained unmatched. CDR3 length: 16 residues. This chain's CDR3 is CASSPPGGQARYEQYF. The CDR3 region has the DNA TGTGCCAGCTCACCTCCGGGCGGACAGGCGAGATACGAGCAGTACTTC.

This rearrangement joins TRBV18 to TRBJ1-1; 8 nucleotides line up with TRBD1. The trim removed 2 bases at V and 5 bases at J, leaving 10 bases unmatched. This CDR3 comprises 16 residues. The V gene's germline CDR1 is KGHSH and CDR2 LQKENI. The CDR3 DNA is TGTGCCAGCTCACCAGGGTTCGACAGGGGAGGAACTGAAGCTTTCTTT. It codes for CASSPGFDRGGTEAFF.

The chain is built from TRBV6-5 and TRBJ1-6; no clear D. Trimming removed 8 bases at V and 1 base at J, with 12 bases between. This CDR3 has 15 residues. From germline, CDR1 is MNHEY and CDR2 SVGAGI. CDR3 protein: CASGRDKSYNSPLHF. The CDR3 coding sequence is TGTGCCAGCGGAAGGGATAAGTCCTATAATTCACCCCTCCACTTT.

This sequence joins TRBV7-9 and TRBJ2-7; D remains ambiguous. This CDR3 is 12 amino acids long. Germline-derived CDR1 and CDR2 are SEHNR and FQNEAQ (reference sequence). Trimming pared 7 bases from V and 4 bases from J, leaving 11 bases between. The CDR3 nucleotides are TGTGCCAGCACCCCCTTGGGTTACGAGCAGTACTTC. Its protein is CASTPLGYEQYF.

The chain is built from TRBV27 and TRBJ2-7; D is ambiguous. CDR1 is MNHEY, CDR2 SMNVEV, per germline (reference sequence). This CDR3 contains 16 residues. V shed 5 bases and J shed 3 bases, with 20 bases lying between them. The CDR3 here is CASSPSPNPPDYEQYF. CDR3 DNA: TGTGCCAGCAGTCCCTCGCCGAACCCCCCAGACTACGAGCAGTACTTC.

The V and J genes are TRBV7-3 and TRBJ1-2; 8 bases align to TRBD1. Trimming removed 4 bases from V and 4 bases from J; junction bases left unmatched: 2. CDR3 length equals 13 residues. CDR1 and CDR2 (germline): SGHTA, FQGTGA. CDR3 sequence: CASSYGTGYGYTF. The DNA for the CDR3 is TGTGCCAGCAGCTACGGGACAGGCTATGGCTACACCTTC. The variable domain in full, with the rest retrieved from reference TRBV7-3 and TRBJ1-2, is GAGVSQTPSNKVTEKGKYVELRCDPISGHTALYWYRQSLGQGPEFLIYFQGTGAADDSGLPNDRFFAVRPEGSVSTLKIQRTERGDSAVYLCASSYGTGYGYTFGSGTRLTVV.

The chain employs TRBV30 and TRBJ2-7, with 9 bases aligning to TRBD1. The CDR3 is 15 residues long. Trimming at V came to 3 bases and at J to 3 bases, leaving 9 bases not matched to a gene. CDR1 is GTSNPN and CDR2 is SVGIG in the germline V gene (reference sequence). CDR3 sequence (DNA): TGTGCCTGGAGGCCGCCGGGACAGGGAATCTACGAGCAGTACTTC. It codes for CAWRPPGQGIYEQYF.

The chain uses TRBV6-6 and TRBJ2-3; D is unresolved. V shed 7 bases and J shed 4 bases, with 15 bases lying between them. The germline V gene has CDR1 MNHNY and CDR2 SVGAGI (reference sequence). The CDR3 has 14 residues. The CDR3 DNA reads as TGTGCCAGCATCCCGGGCCTTGGGTCAGATACGCAGTATTTT. It encodes CASIPGLGSDTQYF.

V is TRBV6-1 and J is TRBJ2-2; D might be TRBD1 (6 bases). The germline gives CDR1 MNHNS, CDR2 SASEGT. V was shortened by 6 bases and J by 5 bases, with 13 bases between the two germline ends. This CDR3 is built from 14 residues. CDR3 protein: CASSNRVGTGELFF. CDR3 bases: TGTGCCAGCAGCAACAGGGTCGGAACCGGGGAGCTGTTTTTT.